The entry below gives a single TCR beta chain sequence along with its context. This record comes from a study of blood T cell repertoires in COVID-19. Clones were read by immunoSEQ multiplex PCR, and TCRdb kept only the in-frame ones, dropping some. Here the sample spans 300,000 or so clones, 85% to 90% being singletons. The sequenced sample consisted of PBMCs or T cells enriched from blood (not recorded which). The receptor was isolated from a woman between 50 and 59 years old who had been exposed to COVID-19.

The CDR3 DNA reads TGTGCCAGCAGCTTAGTCGGGGGGTTAATCGTAGAGACCCAGTACTTC. This translates into CASSLVGGLIVETQYF. The rearrangement joins TRBV7-9 to TRBJ2-5, with 7 bases lining up with TRBD2. The CDR3 covers 16 residues. J was trimmed by 4 bases and V by 1 base; bases with no gene match: 9. The germline CDR1 and CDR2 sequences are SEHNR and FQNEAQ (reference sequence).